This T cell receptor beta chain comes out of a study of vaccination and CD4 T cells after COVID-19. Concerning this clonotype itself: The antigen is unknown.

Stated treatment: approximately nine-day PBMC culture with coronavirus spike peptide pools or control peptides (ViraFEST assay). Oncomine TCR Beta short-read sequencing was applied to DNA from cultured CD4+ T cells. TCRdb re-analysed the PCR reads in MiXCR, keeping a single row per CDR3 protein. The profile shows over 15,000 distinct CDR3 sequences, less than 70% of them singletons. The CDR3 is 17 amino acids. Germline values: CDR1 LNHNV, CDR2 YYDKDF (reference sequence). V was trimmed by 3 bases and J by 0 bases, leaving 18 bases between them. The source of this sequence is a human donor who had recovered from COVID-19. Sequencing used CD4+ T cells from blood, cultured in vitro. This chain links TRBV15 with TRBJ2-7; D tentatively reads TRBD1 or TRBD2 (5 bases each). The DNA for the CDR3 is TGTGCCACCAGCAGCCCCCCCGGGACGGGGACCTCCTACGAGCAGTACTTC. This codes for CATSSPPGTGTSYEQYF.